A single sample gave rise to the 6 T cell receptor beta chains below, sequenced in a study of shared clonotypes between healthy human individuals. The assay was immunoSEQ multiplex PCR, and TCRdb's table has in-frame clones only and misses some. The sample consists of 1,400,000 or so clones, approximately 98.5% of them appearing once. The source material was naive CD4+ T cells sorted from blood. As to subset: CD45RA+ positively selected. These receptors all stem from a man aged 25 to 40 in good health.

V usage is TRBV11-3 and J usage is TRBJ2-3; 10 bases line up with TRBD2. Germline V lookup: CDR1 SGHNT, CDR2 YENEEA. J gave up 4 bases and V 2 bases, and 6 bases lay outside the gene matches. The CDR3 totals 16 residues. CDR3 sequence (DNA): TGTGCCAGCAGCTTACTACTAGCGGGACTATCAGATACGCAGTATTTT. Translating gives CASSLLLAGLSDTQYF.

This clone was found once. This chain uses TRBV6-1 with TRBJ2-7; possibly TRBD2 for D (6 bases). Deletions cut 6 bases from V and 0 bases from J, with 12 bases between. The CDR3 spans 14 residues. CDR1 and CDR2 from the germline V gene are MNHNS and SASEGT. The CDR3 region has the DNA TGTGCCAGCAGCTCGGGACTCCTCTCCTACGAGCAGTACTTC. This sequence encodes CASSSGLLSYEQYF.

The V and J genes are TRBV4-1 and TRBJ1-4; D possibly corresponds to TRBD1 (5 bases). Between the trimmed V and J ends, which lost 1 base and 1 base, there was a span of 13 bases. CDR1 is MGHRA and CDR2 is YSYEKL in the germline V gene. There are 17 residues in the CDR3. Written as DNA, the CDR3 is TGCGCCAGCAGCCAAGGACCGGGGGTAGTAACTAATGAAAAACTGTTTTTT. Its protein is CASSQGPGVVTNEKLFF.

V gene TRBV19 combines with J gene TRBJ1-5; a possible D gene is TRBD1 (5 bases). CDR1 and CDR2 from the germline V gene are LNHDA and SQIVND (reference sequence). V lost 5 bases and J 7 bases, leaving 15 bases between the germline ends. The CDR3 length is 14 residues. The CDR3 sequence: CASSRTRWEQPQHF. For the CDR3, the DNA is TGTGCCAGTAGTCGGACACGATGGGAGCAGCCCCAGCATTTT. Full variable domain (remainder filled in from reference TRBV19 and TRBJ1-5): DGGITQSPKYLFRKEGQNVTLSCEQNLNHDAMYWYRQDPGQGLRLIYYSQIVNDFQKGDIAEGYSVSREKKESFPLTVTSAQKNPTAFYLCASSRTRWEQPQHFGDGTRLSIL.

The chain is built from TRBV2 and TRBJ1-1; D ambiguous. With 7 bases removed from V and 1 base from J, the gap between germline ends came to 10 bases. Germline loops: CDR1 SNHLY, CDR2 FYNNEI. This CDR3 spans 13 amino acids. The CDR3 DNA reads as TGTGCCAGCATTCTGGACGGGAACACTGAAGCTTTCTTT. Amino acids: CASILDGNTEAFF.

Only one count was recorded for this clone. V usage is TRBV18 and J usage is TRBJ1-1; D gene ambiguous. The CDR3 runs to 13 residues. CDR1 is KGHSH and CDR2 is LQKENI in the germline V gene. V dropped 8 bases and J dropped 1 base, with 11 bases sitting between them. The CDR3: CASQSSTNTEAFF. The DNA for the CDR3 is TGTGCCAGCCAGTCAAGTACGAACACTGAAGCTTTCTTT.